The 20 T cell receptor beta chains listed next were all sequenced from one sample in a study of shared clonotypes between healthy human individuals. This table comes from immunoSEQ multiplex PCR, and its TCRdb copy is limited to in-frame clones, with some not included. The sample includes roughly 2,000,000 clones, about 95% of them seen just once. Terminally differentiated effector memory CD45RA+ cells were excluded by CCR7 positive selection of CD45RO-negative cells. The source material was naive CD8+ T cells sorted from blood. These receptors were obtained from a man younger than 35 in good health.

The chain has TRBV21-1 and TRBJ1-4. TRBV21-1 is a known pseudogene. This CDR3 is built from 22 residues. As DNA, the CDR3 is TGTGCCAGCAGCACCACAAGGGGGGCAGGGCGAGTAAACCCTTCAACTAATGAAAAACTGTTTTTT. This sequence encodes CASSTTRGAGRVNPSTNEKLFF.

The rearrangement joins TRBV9 to TRBJ1-1; perhaps TRBD1 as D (6 bases). The CDR3 consists of 12 residues. Germline loops: CDR1 SGDLS, CDR2 YYNGEE. The V end was cut by 3 bases, the J end by 4 bases, with 7 bases between. The CDR3 sequence: CASSAGATEAFF. The CDR3 DNA sequence: TGTGCCAGCAGCGCGGGGGCCACTGAAGCTTTCTTT.

The gene calls are TRBV9 and TRBJ1-1; no reliable D call. CDR1 and CDR2 (germline): SGDLS, YYNGEE. V was trimmed by 0 bases and J by 5 bases, leaving 11 bases between them. The CDR3 has 14 amino acids. The CDR3 here is CASSVGWIRTEAFF. In nucleotides, the CDR3 is TGTGCCAGCAGCGTAGGATGGATCCGGACTGAAGCTTTCTTT.

The CDR3 loop reads CASSLVLGQGCSYEQYF. The CDR3 bases are TGTGCCAGCAGCTTAGTGTTGGGACAGGGGTGTTCCTACGAGCAGTACTTC. This chain uses TRBV7-4 with TRBJ2-7; 10 bases agree with TRBD1. CDR1 is SGHVT and CDR2 is SQSDAQ in the germline V gene. V shed 1 base, J shed 1 base, and the junction held 7 bases outside the gene matches. CDR3 length: 17 amino acids.

V usage is TRBV4-1 and J usage is TRBJ2-7, with D possibly TRBD2 on 5 matching bases. CDR1 and CDR2 from the germline V gene are MGHRA and YSYEKL. Deletions cut 0 bases from V and 2 bases from J, with 11 bases between. The CDR3 consists of 15 residues. CDR3 in amino acids: CASSQDSADPYEQYF. The CDR3 DNA follows: TGCGCCAGCAGCCAAGATAGCGCTGATCCCTACGAGCAGTACTTC.

The rearrangement joins TRBV5-6 to TRBJ1-1; D call uncertain. The CDR3 runs 13 residues. Germline CDR1 SGHDT, CDR2 YYEEEE. V was trimmed by 5 bases and J by 4 bases, leaving 12 bases between them. The CDR3: CASRPGRFTEAFF. CDR3 sequence (DNA): TGTGCCAGCAGACCTGGACGGTTCACTGAAGCTTTCTTT.

This clone was seen just once. V gene TRBV4-1 combines with J gene TRBJ2-3; D is unclear. The CDR3 is 13 amino acids. CDR1 and CDR2 (germline): MGHRA, YSYEKL. The germline V and J ends were trimmed by 5 bases and 1 base, with 7 bases remaining between them. The DNA for the CDR3 is TGCGCCAGCAGCTATCGACGCACAGATACGCAGTATTTT. Protein product: CASSYRRTDTQYF.

In this sample, this clone turned up a few times. This chain uses TRBV30 with TRBJ1-1, with D hard to call. Germline values: CDR1 GTSNPN, CDR2 SVGIG (reference sequence). The CDR3 is 11 amino acids. Trimming stripped 5 bases from V and 1 base from J, with 5 bases between. The CDR3 DNA reads TGTGCCTGGTGGAAGAACACTGAAGCTTTCTTT. Amino acids: CAWWKNTEAFF. The complete variable domain, with remaining parts taken from reference TRBV30 and TRBJ1-1, reads SQTIHQWPATLVQPVGSPLSLECTVEGTSNPNLYWYRQAAGRGLQLLFYSVGIGQISSEVPQNLSASRPQDRQFILSSKKLLLSDSGFYLCAWWKNTEAFFGQGTRLTVV.

The chain links TRBV6-1 to TRBJ2-7, with D possibly matching TRBD2 (6 bases). This CDR3 spans 14 amino acids. V dropped 3 bases and J dropped 0 bases, with 9 bases sitting between them. Germline loops: CDR1 MNHNS, CDR2 SASEGT. The chain's CDR3 is CASSEPGLSYEQYF. CDR3 nucleotide sequence: TGTGCCAGCAGTGAGCCGGGACTCTCCTACGAGCAGTACTTC.

The chain joins TRBV30 to TRBJ2-3; unclear D gene. The CDR3 sequence is 13 residues long. Per germline, CDR1 GTSNPN and CDR2 SVGIG (reference sequence). V was trimmed by 4 bases and J by 0 bases, leaving 8 bases between them. DNA of the CDR3: TGTGCCTGGACCATGGACAGCACAGATACGCAGTATTTT. Protein product: CAWTMDSTDTQYF.

The V call is TRBV5-1, the J call TRBJ1-4; TRBD1 might be the D (5 bases). This CDR3 spans 15 amino acids. V dropped 5 bases and J dropped 8 bases, with 19 bases sitting between them. Germline V CDR1 and CDR2: SGHRS, YFSETQ. CDR3 nucleotide sequence: TGCGCCAGCAGAATGGAGGGAGGGGTCAGGGAAAAACTGTTTTTT. Translating it yields CASRMEGGVREKLFF.

With regard to this clone: The same CDR3 can be traced to other DNA sequences in this sample. V gene TRBV9 combines with J gene TRBJ2-7; D unclear. Germline V lookup: CDR1 SGDLS, CDR2 YYNGEE. Trimming removed 0 bases at V and 3 bases at J, with 10 bases between. This CDR3 is 14 amino acids long. CDR3 sequence reads: CASSVGVGNYEQYF. CDR3 nucleotides: TGTGCCAGCAGCGTAGGGGTAGGGAACTACGAGCAGTACTTC.

The V call is TRBV7-9, the J call TRBJ2-7; no definite D call. Germline-derived CDR1 and CDR2 are SEHNR and FQNEAQ (reference sequence). The V end was cut by 1 base, the J end by 5 bases, with 6 bases between. This CDR3 region has 12 residues. CDR3 protein: CASSLVVNEQYF. CDR3 nucleotides: TGTGCCAGCAGCTTAGTGGTTAACGAGCAGTACTTC.

The rearrangement uses TRBV6-5 and TRBJ2-1; TRBD2 is a possible D gene (6 bases). V was cut by 6 bases and J by 0 bases, with 9 bases left in between. The length of the CDR3 is 14 residues. Per the germline V gene, CDR1 is MNHEY and CDR2 is SVGAGI. Here the CDR3 reads CASSAGRSYNEQFF. The CDR3 coding sequence is TGTGCCAGCAGCGCGGGACGCTCCTACAATGAGCAGTTCTTC.

The rearrangement uses TRBV2 and TRBJ2-1, with TRBD2 matching 7 bases. In germline, CDR1 is SNHLY, CDR2 FYNNEI. Unmatched junction bases numbered 9, after V lost 0 bases and J lost 4 bases. CDR3 length: 17 amino acids. CDR3 sequence: CASSEAMTSRLYNEQFF. The CDR3 coding sequence is TGTGCCAGCAGTGAAGCGATGACTAGCAGATTATACAATGAGCAGTTCTTC.

The chain joins TRBV7-9 to TRBJ1-2; D is uncertain. V lost 0 bases and J lost 5, with 16 bases in between. This CDR3 has 16 residues. Germline loops: CDR1 SEHNR, CDR2 FQNEAQ (reference sequence). In nucleotides, the CDR3 is TGTGCCAGCAGCTTAGCCGGATCACCGGACTTTTATGGCTACACCTTC. Protein product: CASSLAGSPDFYGYTF.

The chain uses TRBV30 and TRBJ1-2; possibly TRBD1 for D (6 bases). In germline, CDR1 is GTSNPN, CDR2 SVGIG (reference sequence). Trimming removed 8 bases from V and 5 bases from J, with 21 bases in between. CDR3 length equals 14 residues. The CDR3 is CAQDSPDALYGYTF. CDR3 coding DNA: TGTGCCCAGGACAGTCCTGACGCCTTATATGGCTACACCTTC.

This CDR3 is CASSLVRSEQYF. The CDR3 nucleotides read TGTGCCAGCAGCTTGGTGAGGAGCGAGCAGTACTTC. This chain connects TRBV5-5 to TRBJ2-7; D unresolved. Per germline, CDR1 SGHKS and CDR2 YYEKEE (reference sequence). CDR3 length: 12 amino acids. Deletions cut 0 bases from V and 6 bases from J, with 7 bases between.

The J gene is TRBJ2-1, the V gene TRBV10-1; 7 bases are a match to TRBD2. The V gene's germline CDR1 is WNHNN and CDR2 SYGVQD (reference sequence). There are 16 residues in the CDR3. The trim removed 7 bases at V and 4 bases at J, leaving 13 bases unmatched. CDR3 amino acids: CASTTVRDYGYNEQFF. For the CDR3, the DNA is TGCGCCAGCACCACCGTGAGGGACTATGGTTACAATGAGCAGTTCTTC.

This clone was picked up one time. This chain joins TRBV5-4 and TRBJ2-7; no clear D. V was cut by 1 base and J by 5 bases, with 13 bases left in between. Germline CDR1 reads SGHNT; CDR2 reads YYREEE (reference sequence). This CDR3 comprises 14 residues. The CDR3 loop is CASSLTSRVDEQYF. The CDR3, as DNA: TGTGCCAGCAGCTTGACGAGTCGAGTCGACGAGCAGTACTTC.